The clone carrying this T cell receptor (beta chain) occurred many times. The CDR3 consists of 12 residues. V was pared by 4 bases and J by 5 bases, with 7 bases between. In germline, CDR1 is SGHKS, CDR2 YYEKEE (reference sequence). A single record per CDR3 protein comes from TCRdb applying MiXCR to the reads. The sample holds roughly 130,000 distinct CDR3 sequences; less than 9.5% are singletons and the top ten take over 9%. The data belong to a study of T cell repertoires in cytomegalovirus infection. Input material: PBMCs. This sequence was found in a human donor in good health (CMV status not recorded). Some clones in this sample may be carry-over from other donors' samples. This chain connects TRBV5-5 to TRBJ2-1; D remains unclear. CDR3 protein: CASSEVDNEQFF. CDR3 nucleotides: TGTGCCAGCAGCGAAGTCGACAATGAGCAGTTCTTC. Drawing the rest from reference TRBV5-5 and TRBJ2-1, the complete variable domain is DAGVTQSPTHLIKTRGQQVTLRCSPISGHKSVSWYQQVLGQGPQFIFQYYEKEERGRGNFPDRFSARQFPNYSSELNVNALLLGDSALYLCASSEVDNEQFFGPGTRLTVL.